These T cell receptor beta chains were read from a single sample in a study of CD8 T cells in Susac syndrome. TCRdb independently ran MiXCR on the immunoSEQ multiplex PCR reads; one entry per CDR3 protein. There are 95,000 to 150,000 distinct CDR3 sequences in the sample; around 94% occur only once, and 0.07% to 0.09% lies in the top ten. Sequenced sample: CD4+ T cells from PBMCs. All receptors derive from a human donor in good health. Both conserved end residues are part of each CDR3. The size field is filled for only some rows; it gives once, few, many or a size class.

J	size	V	CDR3
TRBJ2-1	NA	TRBV20-1	CSASSLRGRAIF
TRBJ2-1	NA	TRBV6-2/TRBV6-3	CASSTPQFTSGHDNEQFF
TRBJ1-2	NA	TRBV2	CASSENREAGYTF
TRBJ2-5	NA	TRBV28	CASNRGPQETQYF
TRBJ2-5	NA	TRBV7-8	CASSFTAGGRETQYF
TRBJ1-1	NA	TRBV7-2	CASSPPGTGRVTEAFF
TRBJ2-7	NA	TRBV20-1	CSARRLADSYEQYF
TRBJ2-3	NA	TRBV2	CASRYIETGGLSTDTQYF
TRBJ2-7	NA	TRBV5-4	CASSSLGEQYF
TRBJ1-2	NA	TRBV18	CASSPSQVGAVEGNGYTF
TRBJ2-7	NA	TRBV7-9	CASSSTTGLREQYF
TRBJ2-7	NA	TRBV12-3/TRBV12-4	CASRAHGPKAHEQYF
TRBJ1-1	NA	TRBV14	CASSQVGDAGTEAFF
TRBJ2-1	NA	TRBV29-1	CSVVQSGSAYNEQFF
TRBJ2-6	NA	TRBV24-1	CATSDSAPTGANVLTF
TRBJ1-5	NA	TRBV20-1	CSARAGEGSNQPQHF
TRBJ2-2	NA	TRBV30	CAYPTSGNTGELFF
TRBJ1-1	NA	TRBV5-8	CASSRGGWGTEAFF
TRBJ2-1	NA	TRBV7-2	CASSPHTLEHEQFF
TRBJ2-1	NA	TRBV6-5	CASSPPGGNNEQFF
TRBJ2-5	NA	TRBV30	CAWGRTGIQETQYF
TRBJ1-3	NA	TRBV4-2	CASSQGRGFGNTIYF
TRBJ2-7	NA	TRBV3-1	CASSRNSGSREQYF
TRBJ1-1	NA	TRBV10-3	CAISGGKNTEAFF
TRBJ1-5	NA	TRBV20-1	CSAAGARNQPQHF
TRBJ1-1	NA	TRBV5-1	CASSLKDSLNTEAFF
TRBJ2-3	NA	TRBV7-6	CASSLGLAGGGADTQYF
TRBJ1-4	NA	TRBV2	CASSESGIGKKLFF
TRBJ2-7	NA	TRBV12-3/TRBV12-4	CASSLFTYEQYF
TRBJ1-1	NA	TRBV5-1	CASSLGFLQGANTEAFF
TRBJ2-7	NA	TRBV19	CASSIARGSGYEQYF
TRBJ1-4	NA	TRBV2	CASSDRVREKLFF
TRBJ1-1	NA	TRBV29-1	CSVAAGTGRKTEAFF
TRBJ1-5	NA	TRBV4-1	CASSQEGQVNQPQHF
TRBJ1-1	NA	TRBV15	CATGNYLEAFF
TRBJ1-5	NA	TRBV3-1	CASSQLREDAPQHF
TRBJ1-5	NA	TRBV5-1	CASSLGLEGNQPQHF
TRBJ2-2	once	TRBV24-1	CATSDPTGQEELFF
TRBJ1-1	NA	TRBV5-1	CASSLENMNTEAFF
TRBJ2-7	once	TRBV7-2	CASSLAPGQGYEQYF
TRBJ2-1	NA	TRBV6-5	CASSYSFGSSSGRDNEQFF
TRBJ2-1	NA	TRBV6-2/TRBV6-3	CASSFTEPSYNEQFF
TRBJ2-1	NA	TRBV12-5	CASAADLNTGFF
TRBJ2-7	once	TRBV15	CATSRDEGGSEQYF
TRBJ1-1	NA	TRBV20-1	CSARQGYTEAFF
TRBJ2-5	NA	TRBV20-1	CSAPDRARETQYF
TRBJ2-7	NA	TRBV5-1	CASSPGTSGSGEQYF
TRBJ1-1	NA	TRBV30	CAWSDGSARAFF
TRBJ2-2	once	TRBV9	CASSVASGRTLTGELFF
TRBJ2-1	once	TRBV10-3	CAISESNDEQFF
TRBJ1-3	NA	TRBV7-8	CASSLVVGPSGNTIYF
TRBJ2-2	NA	TRBV10-2	CASRTGNTGELFF
TRBJ1-2	NA	TRBV20-1	CSARDLAGGDNGYTF
TRBJ2-3	NA	TRBV11-2	CASSGRFSADTDTQYF
TRBJ2-7	NA	TRBV7-2	CASSYRDGSYEQYF
TRBJ2-7	NA	TRBV20-1	CSASRGTYEQYF
TRBJ1-5	NA	TRBV30	CAWSAWGTVGSNQPQHF